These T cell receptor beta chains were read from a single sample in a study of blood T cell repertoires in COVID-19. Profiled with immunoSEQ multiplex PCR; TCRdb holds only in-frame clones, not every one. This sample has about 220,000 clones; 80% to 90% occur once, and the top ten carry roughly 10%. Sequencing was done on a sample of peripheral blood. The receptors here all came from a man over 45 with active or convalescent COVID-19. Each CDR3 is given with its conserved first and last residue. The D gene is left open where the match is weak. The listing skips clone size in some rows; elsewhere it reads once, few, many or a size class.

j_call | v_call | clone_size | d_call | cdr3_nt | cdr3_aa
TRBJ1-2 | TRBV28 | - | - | TGTGCCAGCAGTTTAGGGGGGAACTATGGCTACACCTTC | CASSLGGNYGYTF
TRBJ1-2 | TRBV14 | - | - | TGTGCCAGCAGCCGAAGAGATAATTACTATGGCTACACCTTC | CASSRRDNYYGYTF
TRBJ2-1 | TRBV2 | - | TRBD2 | TGTGCCAGCATCCTCCGGGACTATAACTACAATGAGCAGTTCTTC | CASILRDYNYNEQFF
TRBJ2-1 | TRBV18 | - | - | TGTGCCAGCTCACCGGGGGCCGGGGGGTTGAATGAGCAGTTCTTC | CASSPGAGGLNEQFF
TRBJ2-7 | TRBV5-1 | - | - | TGCGCCAGCAGCAGAGACAGAGAGCAGTACTTC | CASSRDREQYF
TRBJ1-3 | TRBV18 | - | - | TGTGCCAGCTCACCACCGGGAGGGTCTGGAAACACCATATATTTT | CASSPPGGSGNTIYF
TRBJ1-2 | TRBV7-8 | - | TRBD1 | TGTGCCAGCAGCAACAGGGGGCGGTTTAACTATGGCTACACCTTC | CASSNRGRFNYGYTF
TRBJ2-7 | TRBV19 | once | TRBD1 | TGTGCCAGTAGTACGGGACAGGGCTCCTACGAGCAGTACTTC | CASSTGQGSYEQYF
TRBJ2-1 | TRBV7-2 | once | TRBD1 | TGTGCCAGCAGCTTAGGGGACAGAATATACAATGAGCAGTTCTTC | CASSLGDRIYNEQFF
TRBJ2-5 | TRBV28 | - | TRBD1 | TGTGCCAGCATCACCCCGGGACAGCAAGAGACCCAGTACTTC | CASITPGQQETQYF
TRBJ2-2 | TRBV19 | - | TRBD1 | TGTGCCAGTAGCCCTGGGACAGGGCGTATCACGAACACCGGGGAGCTGTTTTTT | CASSPGTGRITNTGELFF
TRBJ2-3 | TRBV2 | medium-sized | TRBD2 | TGTGCCAGCAGTTATCAGGGGCCGGGGGGGGATACGCAGTATTTT | CASSYQGPGGDTQYF
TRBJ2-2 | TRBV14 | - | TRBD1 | TGTGCCAGCAGCCAATATACAGGGACAGCGGCCTACGGGGAGCTGTTTTTT | CASSQYTGTAAYGELFF
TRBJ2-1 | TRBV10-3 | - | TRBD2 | TGTGCCATCAATCCAGTAGCGGGGGGGCGTCACAGTGAGCAGTTCTTC | CAINPVAGGRHSEQFF
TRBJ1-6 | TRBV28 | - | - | TGTCTACGTTACTCCTATAATTCACCCCTCCACTTT | CLRYSYNSPLHF
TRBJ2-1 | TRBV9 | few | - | TGTGCCAGCAGCGTTGCAGGGATGGGATACAATGAGCAGTTCTTC | CASSVAGMGYNEQFF
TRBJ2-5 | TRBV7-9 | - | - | TGTGCCAGCAGCTTAGGCGGCGGGAAACAAGAGACCCAGTACTTC | CASSLGGGKQETQYF
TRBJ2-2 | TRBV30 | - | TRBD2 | TGTGCCTGGTTACCGGGACTAGCTTCCGGGGAGCTGTTTTTT | CAWLPGLASGELFF
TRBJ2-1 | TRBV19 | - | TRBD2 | TGTGCCAGTAGTATATTGGGGGGGTACAATGAGCAGTTCTTC | CASSILGGYNEQFF
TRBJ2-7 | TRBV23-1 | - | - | TGCGCCAGCGGCAAGGCCGGCTTCGGGATAGCCTACGAGCAGTACTTC | CASGKAGFGIAYEQYF
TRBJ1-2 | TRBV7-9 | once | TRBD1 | TGTGCCAGCAGCCCGGGGACAGGGGGCGGCCCTCATGGCTACACCTTC | CASSPGTGGGPHGYTF
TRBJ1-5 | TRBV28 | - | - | TGTGCCAGCAGTCCCTCATTGAGCAGGGGCAATCAGCCCCAGCATTTT | CASSPSLSRGNQPQHF
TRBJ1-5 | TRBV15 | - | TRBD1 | TGTGCCACCAGCAGAGCAACAGCCGGGACAGGGTCCAATCAGCCCCAGCATTTT | CATSRATAGTGSNQPQHF
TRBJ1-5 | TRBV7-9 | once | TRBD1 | TGTGCCAGCAGCTTAGTGTCAGGGACAGGACATCAGCCCCAGCATTTT | CASSLVSGTGHQPQHF
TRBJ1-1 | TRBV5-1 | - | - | TGCGCCAGCAGCTTGGAGGGGCATCTGGGGTCCACTGAAGCTTTCTTT | CASSLEGHLGSTEAFF